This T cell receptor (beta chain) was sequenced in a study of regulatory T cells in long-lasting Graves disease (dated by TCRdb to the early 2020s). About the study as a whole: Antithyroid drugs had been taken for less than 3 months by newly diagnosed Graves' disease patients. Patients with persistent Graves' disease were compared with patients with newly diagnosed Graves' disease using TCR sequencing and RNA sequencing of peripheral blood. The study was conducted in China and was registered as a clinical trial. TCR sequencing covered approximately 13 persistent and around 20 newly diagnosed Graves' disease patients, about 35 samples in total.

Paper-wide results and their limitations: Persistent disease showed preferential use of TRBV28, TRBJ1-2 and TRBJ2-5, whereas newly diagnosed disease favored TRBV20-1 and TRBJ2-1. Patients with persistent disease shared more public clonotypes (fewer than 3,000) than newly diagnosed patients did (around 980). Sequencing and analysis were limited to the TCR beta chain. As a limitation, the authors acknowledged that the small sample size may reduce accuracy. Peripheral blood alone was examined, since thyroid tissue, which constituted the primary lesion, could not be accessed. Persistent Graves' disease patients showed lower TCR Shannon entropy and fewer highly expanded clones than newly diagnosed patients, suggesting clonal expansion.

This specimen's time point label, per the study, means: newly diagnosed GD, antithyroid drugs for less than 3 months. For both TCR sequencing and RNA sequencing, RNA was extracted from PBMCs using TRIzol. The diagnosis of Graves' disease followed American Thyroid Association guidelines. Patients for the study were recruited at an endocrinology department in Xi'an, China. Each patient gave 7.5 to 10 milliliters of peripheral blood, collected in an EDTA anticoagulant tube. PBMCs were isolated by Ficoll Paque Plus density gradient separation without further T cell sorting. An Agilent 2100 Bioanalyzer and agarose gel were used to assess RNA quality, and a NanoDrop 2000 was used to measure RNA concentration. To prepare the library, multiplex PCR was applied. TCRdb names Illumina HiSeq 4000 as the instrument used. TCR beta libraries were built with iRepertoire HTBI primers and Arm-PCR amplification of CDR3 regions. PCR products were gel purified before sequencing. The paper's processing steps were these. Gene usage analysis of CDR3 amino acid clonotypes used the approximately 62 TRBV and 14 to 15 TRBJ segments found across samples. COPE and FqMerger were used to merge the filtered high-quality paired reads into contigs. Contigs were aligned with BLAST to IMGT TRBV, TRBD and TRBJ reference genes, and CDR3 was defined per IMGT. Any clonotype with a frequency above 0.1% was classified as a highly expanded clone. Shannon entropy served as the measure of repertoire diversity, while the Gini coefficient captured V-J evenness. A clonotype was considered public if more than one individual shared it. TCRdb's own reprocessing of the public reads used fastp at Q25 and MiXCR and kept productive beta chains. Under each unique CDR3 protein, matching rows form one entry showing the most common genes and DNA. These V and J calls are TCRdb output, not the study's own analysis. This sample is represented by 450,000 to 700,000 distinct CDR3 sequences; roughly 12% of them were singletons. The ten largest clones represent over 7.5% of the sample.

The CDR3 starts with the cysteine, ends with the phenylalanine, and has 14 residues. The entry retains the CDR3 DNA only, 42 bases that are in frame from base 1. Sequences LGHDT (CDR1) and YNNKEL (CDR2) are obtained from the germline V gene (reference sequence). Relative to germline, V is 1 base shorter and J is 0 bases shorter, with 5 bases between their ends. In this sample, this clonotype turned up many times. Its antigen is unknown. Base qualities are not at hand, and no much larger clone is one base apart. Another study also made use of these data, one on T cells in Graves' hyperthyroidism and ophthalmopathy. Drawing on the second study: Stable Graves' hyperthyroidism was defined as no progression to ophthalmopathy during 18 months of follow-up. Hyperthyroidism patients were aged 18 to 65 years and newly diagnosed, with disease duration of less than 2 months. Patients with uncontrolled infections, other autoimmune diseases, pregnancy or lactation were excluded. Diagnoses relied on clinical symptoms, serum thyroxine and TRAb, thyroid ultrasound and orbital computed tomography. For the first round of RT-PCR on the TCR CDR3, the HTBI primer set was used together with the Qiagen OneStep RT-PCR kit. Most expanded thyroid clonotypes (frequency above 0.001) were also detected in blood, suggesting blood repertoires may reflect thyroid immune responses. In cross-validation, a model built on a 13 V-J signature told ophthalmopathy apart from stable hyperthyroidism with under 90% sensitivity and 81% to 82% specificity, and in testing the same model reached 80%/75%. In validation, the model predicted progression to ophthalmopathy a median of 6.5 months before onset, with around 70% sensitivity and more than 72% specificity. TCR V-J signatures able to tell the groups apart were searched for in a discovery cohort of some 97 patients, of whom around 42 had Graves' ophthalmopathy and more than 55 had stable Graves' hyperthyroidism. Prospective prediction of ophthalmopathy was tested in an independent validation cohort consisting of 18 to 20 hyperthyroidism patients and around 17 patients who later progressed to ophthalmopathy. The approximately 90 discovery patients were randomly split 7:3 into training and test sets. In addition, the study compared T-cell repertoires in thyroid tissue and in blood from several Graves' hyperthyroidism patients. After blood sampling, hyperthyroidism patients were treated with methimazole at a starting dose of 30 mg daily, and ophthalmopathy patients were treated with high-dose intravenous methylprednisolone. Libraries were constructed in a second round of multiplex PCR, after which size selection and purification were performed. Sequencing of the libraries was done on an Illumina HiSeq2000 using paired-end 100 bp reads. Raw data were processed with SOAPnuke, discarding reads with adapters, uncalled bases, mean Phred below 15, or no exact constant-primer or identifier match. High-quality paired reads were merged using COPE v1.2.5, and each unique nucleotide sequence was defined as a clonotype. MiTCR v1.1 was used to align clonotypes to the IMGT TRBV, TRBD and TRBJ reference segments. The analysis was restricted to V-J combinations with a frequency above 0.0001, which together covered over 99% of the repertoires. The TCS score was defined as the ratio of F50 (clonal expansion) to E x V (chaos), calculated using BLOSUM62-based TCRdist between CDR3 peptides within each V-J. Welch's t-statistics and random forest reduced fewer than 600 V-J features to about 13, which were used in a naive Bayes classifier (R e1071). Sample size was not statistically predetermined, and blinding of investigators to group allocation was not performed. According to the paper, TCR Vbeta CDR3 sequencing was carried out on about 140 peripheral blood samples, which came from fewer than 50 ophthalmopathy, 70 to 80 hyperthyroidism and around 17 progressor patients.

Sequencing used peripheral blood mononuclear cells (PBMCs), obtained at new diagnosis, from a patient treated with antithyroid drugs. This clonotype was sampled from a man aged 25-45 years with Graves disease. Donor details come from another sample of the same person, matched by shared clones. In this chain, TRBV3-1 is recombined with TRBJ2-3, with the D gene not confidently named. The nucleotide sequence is TGTGCCAGCAGCCAAGTCTTGAGCACAGATACGCAGTATTTT. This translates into CASSQVLSTDTQYF.